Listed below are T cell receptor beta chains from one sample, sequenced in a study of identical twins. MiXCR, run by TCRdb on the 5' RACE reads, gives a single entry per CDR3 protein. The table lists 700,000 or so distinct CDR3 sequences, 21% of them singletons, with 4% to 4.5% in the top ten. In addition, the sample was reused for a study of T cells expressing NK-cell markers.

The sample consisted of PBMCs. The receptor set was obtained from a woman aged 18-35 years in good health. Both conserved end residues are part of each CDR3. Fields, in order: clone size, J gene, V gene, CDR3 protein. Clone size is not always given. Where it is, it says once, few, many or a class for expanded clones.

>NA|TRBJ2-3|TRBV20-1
CSARSPPGRFTDTQYF
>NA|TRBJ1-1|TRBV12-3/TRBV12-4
CASSAGGLGTEAFF
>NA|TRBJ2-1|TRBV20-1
CSASPSWGEQFF
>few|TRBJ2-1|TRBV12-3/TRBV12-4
CASSLAPPGDYNEQFF
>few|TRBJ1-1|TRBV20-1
CSASVGDTEAFF
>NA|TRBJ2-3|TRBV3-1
CATTRMGADTQYF
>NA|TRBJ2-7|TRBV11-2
CASSLAGFSGQYF
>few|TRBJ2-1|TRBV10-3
CAISEHPGTGGDEQFF
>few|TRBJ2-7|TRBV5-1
CASSFLPGDSYEQYF
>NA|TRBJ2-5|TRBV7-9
CASSLAMPSGRKETQYF
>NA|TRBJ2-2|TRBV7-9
CASSSQTSGRTGELFF
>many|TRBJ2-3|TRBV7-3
CASSSGLAVDTQYF
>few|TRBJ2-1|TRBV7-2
CASSPGAGGRDEQFF
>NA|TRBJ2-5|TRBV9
CASPPDTQETQYF
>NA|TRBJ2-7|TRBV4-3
CASSQADFSYEQYF
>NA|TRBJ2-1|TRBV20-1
CSARKQGWSHNEQFF
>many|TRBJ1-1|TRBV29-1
CSVGLRASEAFF
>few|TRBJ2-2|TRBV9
CASSVATRNGELFF
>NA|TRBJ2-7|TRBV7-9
CASSPVGGAYEQYF
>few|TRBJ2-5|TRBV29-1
CSVRKGMEETQYF
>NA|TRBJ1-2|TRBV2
CASNRVVYGYTF
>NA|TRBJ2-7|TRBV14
CASSLRTSGRFYEQYF
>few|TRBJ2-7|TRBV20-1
CSARGTSGGGDEQYF